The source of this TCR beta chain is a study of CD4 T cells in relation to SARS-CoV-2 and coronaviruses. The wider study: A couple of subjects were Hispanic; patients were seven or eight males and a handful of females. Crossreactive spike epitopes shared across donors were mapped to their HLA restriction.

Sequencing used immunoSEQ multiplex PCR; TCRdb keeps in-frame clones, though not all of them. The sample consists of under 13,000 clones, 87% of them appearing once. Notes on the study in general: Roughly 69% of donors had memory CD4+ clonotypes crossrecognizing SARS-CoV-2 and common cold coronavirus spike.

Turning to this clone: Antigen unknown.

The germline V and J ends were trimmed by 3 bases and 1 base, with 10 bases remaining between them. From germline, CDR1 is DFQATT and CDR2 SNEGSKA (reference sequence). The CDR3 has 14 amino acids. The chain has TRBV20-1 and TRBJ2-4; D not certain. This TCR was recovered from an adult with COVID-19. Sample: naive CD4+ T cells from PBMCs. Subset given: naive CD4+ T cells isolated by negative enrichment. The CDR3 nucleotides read TGCAGTGCTAGTGTCGTGGTGGCCAAAAACATTCAGTACTTC. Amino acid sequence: CSASVVVAKNIQYF.